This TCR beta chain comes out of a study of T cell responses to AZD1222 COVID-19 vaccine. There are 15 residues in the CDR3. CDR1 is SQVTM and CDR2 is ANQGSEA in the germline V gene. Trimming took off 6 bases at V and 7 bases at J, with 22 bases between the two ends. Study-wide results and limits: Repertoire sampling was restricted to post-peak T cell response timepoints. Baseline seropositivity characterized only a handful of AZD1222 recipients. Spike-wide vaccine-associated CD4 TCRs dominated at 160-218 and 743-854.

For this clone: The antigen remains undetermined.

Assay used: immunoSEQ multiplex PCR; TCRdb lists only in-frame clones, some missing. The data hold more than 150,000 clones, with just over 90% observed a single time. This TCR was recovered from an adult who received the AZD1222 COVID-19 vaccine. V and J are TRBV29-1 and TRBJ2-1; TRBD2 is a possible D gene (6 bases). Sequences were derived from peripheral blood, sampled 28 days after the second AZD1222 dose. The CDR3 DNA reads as TGCAGCGTGCGGAGGGGTCGCATGGAGGGGAATGAGCAGTTCTTC. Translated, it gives CSVRRGRMEGNEQFF.